This passage covers 18 T cell receptor beta chains from one sample sequenced in a study of blood T cell repertoires in COVID-19. The repertoire was sequenced with immunoSEQ multiplex PCR; TCRdb's copy has only in-frame clones and lacks some. The table lists more than 100,000 clones, about four fifths of them singletons. Sample: peripheral blood. These receptors came from a human donor in a cohort sampled during active COVID-19.

The chain employs TRBV7-2 and TRBJ2-1; D gene unclear. V was trimmed by 2 bases and J by 5 bases, leaving 10 bases between them. The CDR3 has 14 residues. Germline V lookup: CDR1 SGHTA, CDR2 FQGNSA. Here the CDR3 reads CASSLRMADNEQFF. The CDR3 coding sequence is TGTGCCAGCAGCTTAAGAATGGCAGACAATGAGCAGTTCTTC.

The chain couples TRBV5-1 to TRBJ1-3; the D gene is possibly TRBD1 (5 bases). This CDR3 is 15 amino acids long. Germline V gives CDR1 SGHRS, CDR2 YFSETQ. V was shortened by 0 bases and J by 1 base, with 8 bases between the two germline ends. The CDR3 sequence: CASSLVGGSGNTIYF. DNA for the CDR3: TGCGCCAGCAGCTTGGTCGGGGGGTCTGGAAACACCATATATTTT.

J is TRBJ2-3 and V is TRBV19; maybe TRBD1 (5 bases). This CDR3 comprises 15 residues. V was clipped by 6 bases and J by 3 bases, with 16 bases between them. Germline-derived CDR1 and CDR2 are LNHDA and SQIVND (reference sequence). The chain's CDR3 is CASSPGAGLTDTQYF. CDR3 coding DNA: TGTGCCAGTAGCCCCGGAGCAGGGTTGACAGATACGCAGTATTTT.

In its sample, this clone was seen a few times. The chain joins TRBV5-6 to TRBJ1-2; D perhaps matches TRBD1 (5 bases). Germline V gene lookup returns CDR1 SGHDT and CDR2 YYEEEE. The CDR3 has 14 amino acids. V was clipped by 6 bases and J by 5 bases, with 17 bases between them. The CDR3 spells CASTPPGQGYGYTF. CDR3 nucleotides: TGTGCCAGCACCCCCCCAGGGCAGGGTTATGGCTACACCTTC.

The chain employs TRBV18 and TRBJ2-7; 7 bases fit TRBD2. V lost 1 base to trimming and J lost 1 base; unmatched junction nucleotides: 1. The CDR3 extends over 14 amino acids. Looked up from germline, CDR1 is KGHSH and CDR2 is LQKENI. CDR3 sequence: CASSPLGGSYEQYF. In DNA, the CDR3 is TGTGCCAGCTCACCACTCGGGGGGTCCTACGAGCAGTACTTC. The full variable domain, rest sourced from reference TRBV18 and TRBJ2-7, is NAGVMQNPRHLVRRRGQEARLRCSPMKGHSHVYWYRQLPEEGLKFMVYLQKENIIDESGMPKERFSAEFPKEGPSILRIQQVVRGDSAAYFCASSPLGGSYEQYFGPGTRLTVT.

The chain recombines TRBV6-1 with TRBJ2-3; tentatively, D is TRBD2 (7 bases). The CDR3 covers 16 residues. Germline-derived CDR1 and CDR2 are MNHNS and SASEGT. Trimming shortened V by 0 bases and J by 3 bases, and 13 bases separated the two germline ends. CDR3 in DNA: TGTGCCAGCAGTGAAGCGGTGGGGGGGCCAACAGATACGCAGTATTTT. Its translation: CASSEAVGGPTDTQYF.

This sequence joins TRBV7-2 and TRBJ2-1, with 7 nucleotides matching TRBD1. CDR1 and CDR2 from the germline V gene are SGHTA and FQGNSA. The CDR3 runs to 16 residues. V trimming: 0 bases; J trimming: 2 bases; junction bases outside the gene matches: 4. The DNA for the CDR3 is TGTGCCAGCAGCTTAGCTTTGGGGACAGCCTACAATGAGCAGTTCTTC. Amino acid sequence: CASSLALGTAYNEQFF.

This chain links TRBV18 with TRBJ2-2, with D perhaps matching TRBD1 (5 bases). Trimming pared 4 bases from V and 3 bases from J, leaving 9 bases between. This CDR3 comprises 14 residues. Germline CDR1 KGHSH, CDR2 LQKENI. The CDR3: CASSLQGDTGELFF. DNA of the CDR3: TGTGCCAGCTCACTCCAAGGGGACACCGGGGAGCTGTTTTTT.

The genes are TRBV14 and TRBJ1-2; a weak D match, TRBD1 (5 bases). CDR1 is SGHDN, CDR2 FVKESK, per germline. The ends were cut back, 4 bases at V and 4 bases at J, with 13 bases in the middle. This CDR3 has 14 amino acids. The CDR3: CASSLFTGSYGYTF. CDR3 coding DNA: TGTGCCAGCAGCCTCTTCACAGGATCCTATGGCTACACCTTC.

V is TRBV15 and J is TRBJ1-5; a possible D gene is TRBD1 (6 bases). Germline V gene lookup returns CDR1 LNHNV and CDR2 YYDKDF (reference sequence). Trimming removed 2 bases from V and 4 bases from J, with 15 bases in between. CDR3 length equals 16 residues. This CDR3 is CATSRNTGTKNQPQHF. In nucleotides, the CDR3 is TGTGCCACCAGCAGAAACACCGGGACAAAAAATCAGCCCCAGCATTTT.

CDR3 DNA sequence: TGTGCCAGCAGCAGGGGGTACTCTGGAAACACCATATATTTT. Amino acids: CASSRGYSGNTIYF. This chain links TRBV7-7 with TRBJ1-3; tentative D call: TRBD1 (6 bases). Per the germline V gene, CDR1 is SSHAT and CDR2 is FNYEAQ (reference sequence). The CDR3 consists of 14 residues. Trimming removed 5 bases from V and 0 bases from J, with 8 bases in between.

The V call is TRBV5-4, the J call TRBJ2-5, with a possible D match to TRBD2 (6 bases). From germline, CDR1 is SGHNT and CDR2 YYREEE (reference sequence). CDR3 length: 13 amino acids. V dropped 4 bases and J dropped 5 bases, with 12 bases sitting between them. The CDR3 is CASSTGGAETQYF. In nucleotides, the CDR3 is TGTGCCAGCAGCACAGGCGGGGCGGAGACCCAGTACTTC.

This clone has a single count. The chain employs TRBV5-1 and TRBJ2-2; TRBD2 matches at 7 bases. The CDR3 is 16 amino acids. V lost 4 bases, J lost 5 bases, and 11 bases stayed unmatched. Per the germline V gene, CDR1 is SGHRS and CDR2 is YFSETQ. The CDR3 protein is CASSHPPGGGTGELFF. The CDR3, as DNA: TGCGCCAGCAGCCACCCCCCGGGCGGGGGTACCGGGGAGCTGTTTTTT.

This rearrangement joins TRBV5-1 to TRBJ1-2; TRBD1 matches at 8 bases. CDR1 is SGHRS, CDR2 YFSETQ, per germline. This CDR3 region has 15 residues. Losses at the gene ends were 0 bases for V and 4 bases for J; bases not matched to a gene: 5. The CDR3 sequence is CASSLVAGGTYGYTF. The DNA for the CDR3 is TGCGCCAGCAGCTTGGTAGCAGGGGGCACCTATGGCTACACCTTC.

The chain combines TRBV30 with TRBJ1-5, with D hard to call. Trimming removed 1 base from V and 2 bases from J, with 12 bases in between. Germline V gene sequence: CDR1 GTSNPN, CDR2 SVGIG (reference sequence). The CDR3 contains 15 residues. CDR3 in DNA: TGTGCCTGGAGTGGTGGTCGGGTAGGCAATCAGCCCCAGCATTTT. Its protein product is CAWSGGRVGNQPQHF. Filled out from reference TRBV30 and TRBJ1-5, the complete variable domain reads SQTIHQWPATLVQPVGSPLSLECTVEGTSNPNLYWYRQAAGRGLQLLFYSVGIGQISSEVPQNLSASRPQDRQFILSSKKLLLSDSGFYLCAWSGGRVGNQPQHFGDGTRLSIL.

This rearrangement joins TRBV5-1 to TRBJ2-2; unclear D gene. Germline V gene lookup returns CDR1 SGHRS and CDR2 YFSETQ. The CDR3 is 15 amino acids. V lost 1 base, J lost 0 bases, and 7 bases lay in between. CDR3 loop: CASSLTSANTGELFF. The CDR3 coding sequence is TGCGCCAGCAGCTTGACTTCTGCGAACACCGGGGAGCTGTTTTTT. Based on the CDR3 plus reference TRBV5-1 and TRBJ2-2, the full variable domain is KAGVTQTPRYLIKTRGQQVTLSCSPISGHRSVSWYQQTPGQGLQFLFEYFSETQRNKGNFPGRFSGRQFSNSRSEMNVSTLELGDSALYLCASSLTSANTGELFFGEGSRLTVL.

The V and J genes are TRBV6-5 and TRBJ2-7; 7 nucleotides line up with TRBD1. This CDR3 is 13 amino acids long. Germline V gene sequence: CDR1 MNHEY, CDR2 SVGAGI. With V trimmed by 10 bases and J by 0 bases, 6 bases remained unmatched. As DNA, the CDR3 is TGTGCCACCGGACAGGCCAGCTCCTACGAGCAGTACTTC. It specifies CATGQASSYEQYF.

This chain connects TRBV27 to TRBJ1-2, with 7 bases aligning to TRBD1. Germline CDR1 is MNHEY and CDR2 is SMNVEV (reference sequence). The CDR3 has 13 amino acids. The V gene end was trimmed by 5 bases and the J gene end by 8 bases; junction bases not matched to a gene: 8. The CDR3 here is CASSPTGVGGYTF. CDR3 bases: TGTGCCAGCAGTCCAACAGGGGTAGGAGGCTACACCTTC.